Sequencing of this TCR beta chain was carried out in a study of regulatory T cells in long-lasting Graves disease (dated by TCRdb to the early 2020s). Broadly, across the study: Patients with newly diagnosed Graves' disease had been on antithyroid drugs for under 3 months. Peripheral blood TCR sequencing and RNA sequencing compared persistent Graves' disease patients with newly diagnosed Graves' disease patients. The study took place in China and was registered as a clinical trial. A total of around 35 samples were covered by TCR sequencing, comprising around 13 persistent and around 20 newly diagnosed Graves' disease patients.

The table lists this clonotype with many counts. It has no known antigen specificity. No base qualities exist here, and no much larger clone lies one base off it. Interpreted using the paper, the time point label stands for: newly diagnosed GD, antithyroid drugs for less than 3 months. For both TCR sequencing and RNA sequencing, RNA was extracted from PBMCs using TRIzol. Graves' disease was diagnosed according to American Thyroid Association guidelines. Patients for the study were recruited at an endocrinology department in Xi'an, China. Each patient gave roughly 8.4 milliliters of peripheral blood, collected in an EDTA anticoagulant tube. Ficoll Paque Plus density gradient separation was used to isolate PBMCs, and no additional T cell sorting was done. RNA quality was checked with an Agilent 2100 Bioanalyzer and agarose gel, and concentration with a NanoDrop 2000. Library prep was done by multiplex PCR. Data came from an Illumina HiSeq 4000. TCR beta libraries were built with iRepertoire HTBI primers and Arm-PCR amplification of CDR3 regions. PCR products were gel purified before sequencing. In the source study's methods: Gene usage analysis of CDR3 amino acid clonotypes relied on the roughly 60 TRBV and about 15 TRBJ segments identified across samples. COPE and FqMerger were used to merge the filtered high-quality paired reads into contigs. BLAST was used to align contigs to IMGT TRBV, TRBD and TRBJ reference genes, and CDR3 was defined according to IMGT. Any clonotype with a frequency above 0.1% was classified as a highly expanded clone. Repertoire diversity was measured by Shannon entropy, and V-J evenness by the Gini coefficient. A clonotype found in more than one individual was treated as public. TCRdb reran the public reads through fastp at Q25 and MiXCR, keeping productive beta chains. CDR3 protein duplicates are merged, each entry listing the most common genes and DNA. The V and J calls here are based on TCRdb, not the publication. The sample includes 400,000 to 450,000 distinct CDR3 sequences, with under 15% observed a single time. The ten largest clones represent roughly a sixth of the sample.

The CDR3 runs 18 amino acids, cysteine and phenylalanine included. Only CDR3 DNA is held: 54 bases, read in frame from base 1. V is pruned by 2 bases and J by 5 bases, leaving 13 bases of the junction without a gene match. CDR1 GTSNPN and CDR2 SVGIG were looked up in the germline V gene (reference sequence). The study at large found these results: Sequencing and analysis were restricted to the TCR beta chain. Persistent patients shared more public clonotypes among themselves (2,741) than newly diagnosed patients did (about 970). The authors acknowledged the small sample size as a limitation that may reduce accuracy. The study examined only peripheral blood because the primary lesion, thyroid tissue, could not be accessed. Compared with newly diagnosed patients, patients with persistent Graves' disease had lower TCR Shannon entropy and fewer highly expanded clones, which suggests clonal expansion. Persistent disease showed preferential use of TRBV28, TRBJ1-2 and TRBJ2-5, whereas newly diagnosed disease favored TRBV20-1 and TRBJ2-1.

The data also belong to a second study, concerning T cells in Graves' hyperthyroidism and ophthalmopathy. From that second study: Stable Graves' hyperthyroidism was defined as no progression to ophthalmopathy during 18 months of follow-up. Hyperthyroidism patients were newly diagnosed, with disease duration under 2 months, and aged 18 to 65 years. Patients with uncontrolled infections, other autoimmune diseases, pregnancy or lactation were excluded. Clinical symptoms, serum thyroxine and TRAb, thyroid ultrasound, and orbital computed tomography formed the basis for the diagnoses. The TCR CDR3 was subjected to a first round of RT-PCR using the HTBI primer set and the Qiagen OneStep RT-PCR kit. Most expanded thyroid clonotypes (frequency above 0.001) were also detected in blood, a finding suggesting that blood repertoires may reflect thyroid immune responses. Ophthalmopathy was separated from stable hyperthyroidism by a 13 V-J signature model, with roughly 88% sensitivity and roughly 81% specificity obtained in cross-validation and 80%/75% obtained in testing. In validation, the model predicted progression to ophthalmopathy with roughly 70% sensitivity and 72% to 75% specificity, a median of around six months before onset. TCR V-J signatures able to tell the groups apart were searched for in a discovery cohort of around 95 patients, of whom around 43 had Graves' ophthalmopathy and about 60 had stable Graves' hyperthyroidism. Prospective prediction of ophthalmopathy was tested in an independent validation cohort of approximately 18 hyperthyroidism patients and approximately 17 patients who later progressed to ophthalmopathy. The 90 to 100 discovery patients were randomly divided into training and test sets at a 7:3 ratio. Thyroid tissue and blood T-cell repertoires from about 6 Graves' hyperthyroidism patients were also compared in the study. Following sampling, methimazole starting at 30 mg daily was given to hyperthyroidism patients, and high-dose intravenous methylprednisolone was given to ophthalmopathy patients. The libraries were constructed in a second round of multiplex PCR and then size-selected and purified. The libraries were sequenced on an Illumina HiSeq2000 using paired-end 100 bp reads. Raw data were processed with SOAPnuke, discarding reads with adapters, uncalled bases, mean Phred below 15, or no exact constant-primer or identifier match. COPE v1.2.5 was used to merge the high-quality paired reads, and each unique nucleotide sequence was defined as a clonotype. MiTCR v1.1 was used to align clonotypes to the IMGT TRBV, TRBD and TRBJ reference segments. The analysis included only V-J combinations with a frequency above 0.0001, which together covered 98% to 99.2% of the repertoires. The TCS score was defined as the ratio of F50 (clonal expansion) to E x V (chaos), calculated using BLOSUM62-based TCRdist between CDR3 peptides within each V-J. Welch's t-statistics and random forest reduced several hundred V-J features to roughly 13, which were used in a naive Bayes classifier (R e1071). Sample size was not statistically predetermined, and blinding of investigators to group allocation was not performed. TCR Vbeta CDR3 sequencing of around 130 peripheral blood samples (more than 40 ophthalmopathy, 75 or so hyperthyroidism and roughly 17 progressor patients) is reported in the paper.

Sequenced material: peripheral blood mononuclear cells (PBMCs), taken at new diagnosis, from a patient treated with antithyroid drugs. The sequence links TRBV30 to TRBJ2-1; 12 central nucleotides agree with TRBD2. The TCR comes from a woman between 25 and 40 years old with Graves disease. Donor details come from another sample of the same person, matched by shared clones. The sequenced DNA: TGTGCCTGGAGTTCTAGGACTAGCGGGAATATTTTCCACAATGAGCAGTTCTTC. Its protein is CAWSSRTSGNIFHNEQFF.